The 12 T cell receptor beta chains below all came from one sample that was sequenced in a study of T cell responses to AZD1222 COVID-19 vaccine. Measured with immunoSEQ multiplex PCR; TCRdb has only the in-frame clones, and not every one. The table shows some 120,000 clones, with approximately 93% occurring only once. The sequenced sample was peripheral blood, obtained on day 0 of AZD1222 vaccination. These receptors were collected from an adult in good health.

This sequence joins TRBV20-1 and TRBJ2-1; D not resolved. The V and J ends lost 0 bases and 9 bases respectively, with 6 bases between them. Germline V gene data show CDR1 as DFQATT and CDR2 as SNEGSKA (reference sequence). CDR3 length: 11 residues. The CDR3 DNA follows: TGCAGTGCTAGAGATTTTAGTGAGCAGTTCTTC. This gives the protein CSARDFSEQFF.

V usage is TRBV5-1 and J usage is TRBJ2-2; 9 bases agree with TRBD1. Germline CDR1 reads SGHRS; CDR2 reads YFSETQ. Trimming at V came to 2 bases and at J to 6 bases, leaving 5 bases not matched to a gene. CDR3 length equals 15 residues. CDR3 in DNA: TGCGCCAGCAGCTTCCAACAGGGGGCCCCCGGGGAGCTGTTTTTT. Translating gives CASSFQQGAPGELFF.

The rearrangement uses TRBV5-1 and TRBJ2-3, with D hard to call. V lost 0 bases and J 5 bases, leaving 7 bases between the germline ends. CDR3 length equals 13 residues. Looked up from germline, CDR1 is SGHRS and CDR2 is YFSETQ. Here the CDR3 reads CASSLVPGDTQYF. The DNA for the CDR3 is TGCGCCAGCAGCTTGGTTCCGGGAGATACGCAGTATTTT.

This clone was seen once. The rearrangement joins TRBV29-1 to TRBJ1-2; tentatively, D is TRBD1 (5 bases). The CDR3 runs 15 residues. Germline V lookup: CDR1 SQVTM, CDR2 ANQGSEA. V lost 4 bases and J lost 3, with 18 bases in between. CDR3 DNA sequence: TGCAGCGTTGTCGACTTTCAGCGGGGCCACTATGGCTACACCTTC. It translates to CSVVDFQRGHYGYTF.

V is TRBV7-9 and J is TRBJ1-6; D remains unclear. The CDR3 contains 14 residues. Between the trimmed V and J ends, which lost 5 bases and 5 bases, there was a span of 10 bases. The germline V gene encodes CDR1 SEHNR and CDR2 FQNEAQ (reference sequence). CDR3 sequence: CASSAAGDNSPLHF. The CDR3 DNA reads as TGTGCCAGCAGCGCGGCAGGAGATAATTCACCCCTCCACTTT.

This clone appeared once. The V call is TRBV5-5, the J call TRBJ2-7, with 12 bases identical to TRBD2. The V and J ends lost 4 bases and 6 bases, in that order; junction bases with no gene match: 5. CDR3 length: 14 amino acids. Germline CDR1 is SGHKS and CDR2 is YYEKEE (reference sequence). CDR3 sequence (DNA): TGTGCCAGCAGCCCGACTAGCGGGGGACGCGAGCAGTACTTC. This gives the protein CASSPTSGGREQYF.

The rearrangement uses TRBV5-1 and TRBJ2-2; the D gene could be TRBD1 or TRBD2 (5 bases each). V was trimmed by 1 base and J by 5 bases, leaving 12 bases between them. CDR3 length equals 15 residues. Germline V gene sequence: CDR1 SGHRS, CDR2 YFSETQ. CDR3 region: CASSLPGLGTGELFF. CDR3 in DNA: TGCGCCAGCAGCTTGCCGGGGCTGGGTACCGGGGAGCTGTTTTTT.

This chain connects TRBV6-4 to TRBJ1-6; D uncertain. The CDR3 runs 14 residues. Trimming cost V 3 bases and J 7 bases, with 10 bases left between them. Germline V CDR1 and CDR2: MRHNA, SNTAGT. For the CDR3, the DNA is TGTGCCAGCAGTGAAGAAGCAGAGAATTCACCCCTCCACTTT. The encoded protein is CASSEEAENSPLHF.

The chain combines TRBV6-5 with TRBJ2-7, with 8 bases fitting TRBD1. V lost 2 bases, J lost 2 bases, and 8 bases stayed unmatched. The CDR3 is made up of 16 amino acids. Germline values: CDR1 MNHEY, CDR2 SVGAGI. The CDR3 DNA is TGTGCCAGCAGTTACCCCCCCCCGGGACAGGCCTACGAGCAGTACTTC. It is translated as CASSYPPPGQAYEQYF.

The V and J genes are TRBV7-9 and TRBJ1-6; TRBD1 is a possible D gene (6 bases). The CDR3 contains 16 residues. V lost 0 bases and J lost 8, with 14 bases in between. Germline assignment: CDR1 SEHNR and CDR2 FQNEAQ (reference sequence). CDR3 bases: TGTGCCAGCAGCTTAGCTCCTGGGGGCCTCTATTCACCCCTCCACTTT. Protein product: CASSLAPGGLYSPLHF.

The DNA for the CDR3 is TGCGCCAGCAGCCTGGGGCTAGCGGGGGTGGACAATGAGCAGTTCTTC. This gives the protein CASSLGLAGVDNEQFF. V gene TRBV5-1 combines with J gene TRBJ2-1; 10 nucleotides match TRBD2. The CDR3 loop spans 16 amino acids. Germline V CDR1 and CDR2: SGHRS, YFSETQ. Germline trimming cut 4 bases from V and 5 bases from J; bases unmatched to any gene: 9.

The gene calls are TRBV7-8 and TRBJ1-1; D is undetermined. The germline V and J ends were trimmed by 1 base and 0 bases, with 9 bases remaining between them. This CDR3 is built from 15 residues. Germline CDR1 and CDR2: SGHVS and FQNEAQ. Here the CDR3 reads CASSLGTLMNTEAFF. Here the CDR3 DNA reads TGTGCCAGCAGCTTAGGGACGTTGATGAACACTGAAGCTTTCTTT.